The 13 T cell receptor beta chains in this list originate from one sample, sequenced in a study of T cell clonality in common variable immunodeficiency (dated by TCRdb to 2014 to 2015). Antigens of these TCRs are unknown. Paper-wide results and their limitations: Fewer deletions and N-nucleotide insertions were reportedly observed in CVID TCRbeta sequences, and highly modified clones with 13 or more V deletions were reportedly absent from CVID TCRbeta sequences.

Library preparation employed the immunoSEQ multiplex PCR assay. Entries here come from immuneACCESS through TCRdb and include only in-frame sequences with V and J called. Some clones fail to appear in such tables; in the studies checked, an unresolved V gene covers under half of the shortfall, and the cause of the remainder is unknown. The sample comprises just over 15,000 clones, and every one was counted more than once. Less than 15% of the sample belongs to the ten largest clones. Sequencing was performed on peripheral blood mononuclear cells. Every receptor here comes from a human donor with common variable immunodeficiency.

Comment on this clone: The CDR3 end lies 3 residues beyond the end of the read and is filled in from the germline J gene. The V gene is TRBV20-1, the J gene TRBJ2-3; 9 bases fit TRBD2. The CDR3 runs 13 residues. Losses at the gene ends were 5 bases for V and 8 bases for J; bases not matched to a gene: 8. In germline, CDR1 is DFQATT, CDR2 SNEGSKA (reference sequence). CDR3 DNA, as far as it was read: TGCAGTGCTCCGGGACTAGCAAGAAGTACG. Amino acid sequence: CSAPGLARST. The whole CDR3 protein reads CSAPGLARSTQYF.

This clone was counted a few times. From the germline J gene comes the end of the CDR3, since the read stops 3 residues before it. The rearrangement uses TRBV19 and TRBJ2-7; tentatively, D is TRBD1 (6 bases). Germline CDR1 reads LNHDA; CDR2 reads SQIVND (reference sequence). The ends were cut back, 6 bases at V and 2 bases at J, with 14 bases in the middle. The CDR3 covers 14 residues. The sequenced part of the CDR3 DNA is TGTGCCAGTAGGGGACCGGACAGAGCCTACGAG. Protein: CASRGPDRAYE. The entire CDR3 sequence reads CASRGPDRAYEQYF. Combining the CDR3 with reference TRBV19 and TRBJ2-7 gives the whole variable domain DGGITQSPKYLFRKEGQNVTLSCEQNLNHDAMYWYRQDPGQGLRLIYYSQIVNDFQKGDIAEGYSVSREKKESFPLTVTSAQKNPTAFYLCASRGPDRAYEQYFGPGTRLTVT.

Incomplete CDR3 DNA: TGTGCCAGTAGTATAGACCTTCGCGGTGAG. It codes for CASSIDLRGE. The whole CDR3 reads CASSIDLRGEQFF. The gene calls are TRBV19 and TRBJ2-1; D ambiguous. Coverage ceases 3 residues before the CDR3 finishes, and the germline J gene fills in the end. Trimming removed 0 bases from V and 9 bases from J, with 9 bases in between. CDR1 and CDR2 from the germline V gene are LNHDA and SQIVND (reference sequence). The CDR3 covers 13 residues.

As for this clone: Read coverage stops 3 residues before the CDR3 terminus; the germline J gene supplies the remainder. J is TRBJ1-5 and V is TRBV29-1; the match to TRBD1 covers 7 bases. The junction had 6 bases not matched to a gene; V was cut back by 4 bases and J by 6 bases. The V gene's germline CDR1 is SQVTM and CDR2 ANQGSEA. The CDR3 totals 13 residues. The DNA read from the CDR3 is TGCAGCGTTGGATTCAGGGGGGCTCAGCCC. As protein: CSVGFRGAQP. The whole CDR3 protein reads CSVGFRGAQPQHF. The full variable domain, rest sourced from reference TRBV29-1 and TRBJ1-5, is SAVISQKPSRDICQRGTSLTIQCQVDSQVTMMFWYRQQPGQSLTLIATANQGSEATYESGFVIDKFPISRPNLTFSTLTVSNMSPEDSSIYLCSVGFRGAQPQHFGDGTRLSIL.

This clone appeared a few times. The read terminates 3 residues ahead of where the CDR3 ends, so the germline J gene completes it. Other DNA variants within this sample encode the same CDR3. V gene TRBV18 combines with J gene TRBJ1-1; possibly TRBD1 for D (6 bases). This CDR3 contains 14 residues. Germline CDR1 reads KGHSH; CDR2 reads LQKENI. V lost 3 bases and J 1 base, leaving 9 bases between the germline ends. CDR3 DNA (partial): TGTGCCAGCTCACCCCAGGGGTGGAACACTGAA. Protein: CASSPQGWNTE. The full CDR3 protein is CASSPQGWNTEAFF.

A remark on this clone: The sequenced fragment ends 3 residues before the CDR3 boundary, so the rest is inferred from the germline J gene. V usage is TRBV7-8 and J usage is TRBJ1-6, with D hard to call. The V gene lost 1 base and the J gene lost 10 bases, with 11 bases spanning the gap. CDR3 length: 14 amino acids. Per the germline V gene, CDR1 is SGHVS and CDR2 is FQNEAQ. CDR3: CASSLDRARSPLHF. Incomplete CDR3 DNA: TGTGCCAGCAGCTTAGATAGGGCTCGATCACCC.

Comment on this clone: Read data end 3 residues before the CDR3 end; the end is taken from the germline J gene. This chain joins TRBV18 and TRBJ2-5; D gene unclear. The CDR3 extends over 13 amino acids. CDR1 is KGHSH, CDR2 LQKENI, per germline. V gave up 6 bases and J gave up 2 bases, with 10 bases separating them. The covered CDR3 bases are TGTGCCAGCTCCCTCCAACTTCAAGAGACC. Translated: CASSLQLQET. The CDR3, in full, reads CASSLQLQETQYF.

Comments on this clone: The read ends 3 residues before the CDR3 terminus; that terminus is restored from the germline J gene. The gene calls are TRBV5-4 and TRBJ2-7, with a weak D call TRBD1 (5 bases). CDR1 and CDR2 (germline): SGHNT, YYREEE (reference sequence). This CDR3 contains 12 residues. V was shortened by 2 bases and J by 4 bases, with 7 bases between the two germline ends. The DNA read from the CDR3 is TGTGCCAGCAGCTTTGACAGTTACGAG. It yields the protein CASSFDSYE. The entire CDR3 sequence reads CASSFDSYEQYF. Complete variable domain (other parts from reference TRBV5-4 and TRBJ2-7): ETGVTQSPTHLIKTRGQQVTLRCSSQSGHNTVSWYQQALGQGPQFIFQYYREEENGRGNFPPRFSGLQFPNYSSELNVNALELDDSALYLCASSFDSYEQYFGPGTRLTVT.

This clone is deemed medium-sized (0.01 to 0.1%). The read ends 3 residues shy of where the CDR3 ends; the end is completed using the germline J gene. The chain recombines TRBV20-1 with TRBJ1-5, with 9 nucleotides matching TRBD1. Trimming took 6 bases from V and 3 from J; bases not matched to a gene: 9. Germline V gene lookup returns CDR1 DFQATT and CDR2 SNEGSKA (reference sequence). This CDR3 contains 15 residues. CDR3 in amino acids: CSAAQGAGNNQPQHF. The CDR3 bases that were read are TGCAGTGCAGCACAGGGGGCGGGGAACAATCAGCCC.

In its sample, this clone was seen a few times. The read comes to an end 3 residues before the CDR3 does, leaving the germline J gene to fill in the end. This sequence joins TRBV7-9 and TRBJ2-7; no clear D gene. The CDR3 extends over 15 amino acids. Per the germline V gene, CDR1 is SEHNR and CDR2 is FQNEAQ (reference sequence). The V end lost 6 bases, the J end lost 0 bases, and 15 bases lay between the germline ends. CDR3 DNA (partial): TGTGCCAGCAGGCCTCTTAGCACATCCTCCTACGAG. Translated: CASRPLSTSSYE. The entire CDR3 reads CASRPLSTSSYEQYF.

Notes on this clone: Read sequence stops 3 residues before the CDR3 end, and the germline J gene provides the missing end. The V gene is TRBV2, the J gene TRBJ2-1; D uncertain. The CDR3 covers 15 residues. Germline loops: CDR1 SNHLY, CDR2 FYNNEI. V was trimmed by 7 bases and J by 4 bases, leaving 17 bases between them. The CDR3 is CASKIQRFSYNEQFF. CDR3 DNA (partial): TGTGCCAGCAAGATCCAGCGCTTCTCATACAATGAG.

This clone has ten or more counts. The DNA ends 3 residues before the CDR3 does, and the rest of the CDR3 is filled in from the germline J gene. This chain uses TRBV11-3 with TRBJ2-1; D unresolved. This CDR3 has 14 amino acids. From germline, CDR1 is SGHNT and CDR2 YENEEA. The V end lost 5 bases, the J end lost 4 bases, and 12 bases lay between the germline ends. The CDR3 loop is CASSSSRWYNEQFF. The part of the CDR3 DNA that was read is TGTGCCAGCAGCAGTAGTCGCTGGTACAATGAG.

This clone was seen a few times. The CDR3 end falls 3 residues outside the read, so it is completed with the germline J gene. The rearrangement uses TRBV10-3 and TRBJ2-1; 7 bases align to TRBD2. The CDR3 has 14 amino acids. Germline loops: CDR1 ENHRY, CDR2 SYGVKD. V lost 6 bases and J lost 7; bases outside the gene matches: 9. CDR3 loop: CAIRPQLATNEQFF. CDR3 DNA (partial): TGTGCCATCAGACCCCAACTAGCGACTAATGAG.